These 5 T cell receptor gamma chains originate from one sample sequenced in a study of Vδ1+ human thymocytes. Sequences come from RNA converted to cDNA by reverse transcription. CDR3 amplicons came from multiplex PCR with pooled V-gene forward and constant-region reverse primers. TCRdb reran clone calling via CATT on the multiplex PCR reads. This sample yields 10,000 or so gamma-chain clones, of which around 42% are seen a single time; 2% belongs to the top ten. For these receptors, no antigen is known. General study points: In the thymus, TRG and TRD repertoires looked highly polyclonal with Gaussian CDR3 lengths.

Sequenced sample: Vdelta1+ gamma-delta thymocytes from the thymus. Sample subset: FACS-sorted CD3+ TCRalphabeta- TCRVdelta1+ TCRVdelta2- thymocytes. The origin of the receptors is a boy in the first two years of life who had congenital heart surgery.

As regards this clone: In the same sample, other DNA sequences code for this CDR3. Called V gene: TRGV9; the J gene was not called. Germline V gene lookup returns CDR1 GITISATS and CDR2 ISYDGTV (reference sequence). The CDR3 spans 13 residues. In DNA form, the CDR3 reads TGTGCCTTGTGGGAGCCGGATTATTATAAGAAACTCTTC. It codes for CALWEPDYYKKLF.

On this clone itself: This clone may be a read error of a much larger clone one base away. The J gene is TRGJ1 or TRGJ2, the V gene TRGV5. Germline matching of the DNA provided the J gene here, since TCRdb leaves it blank. Germline values: CDR1 VINAFY, CDR2 YDVSNSKD. Trimming removed 0 bases from V and 6 bases from J; junction bases left unmatched: 2. This CDR3 has 12 residues. Here the CDR3 reads CATWDRIYKKLF. In DNA form, the CDR3 reads TGTGCCACCTGGGACAGGATTTATAAGAAACTCTTT.

This chain connects TRGV5 to TRGJ1 or TRGJ2. TCRdb gives no J gene; it was assigned here by matching the DNA to germline. J was trimmed by 4 bases and V by 3 bases; bases with no gene match: 6. CDR1 is VINAFY, CDR2 YDVSNSKD, per germline. The CDR3 has 13 amino acids. The DNA for the CDR3 is TGTGCCACCTGGGACCGGGGATATTATAAGAAACTCTTT. It specifies CATWDRGYYKKLF.

This chain uses TRGV8 with TRGJP1. TCRdb does not report a J gene; here it was assigned by matching the DNA to germline references. The V gene's germline CDR1 is VENAVY and CDR2 YDSYNSRV. V was pared by 2 bases and J by 11 bases, with 8 bases of the junction left unmatched. The CDR3 consists of 13 residues. The CDR3 protein is CATWDKEGWFKIF. The CDR3 DNA reads TGTGCCACCTGGGATAAGGAGGGGTGGTTCAAGATATTT.

The rearrangement uses TRGV3 and TRGJ1 or TRGJ2. In the absence of a J gene in TCRdb, the DNA was matched to germline to assign it here. The germline V gene encodes CDR1 VTNTFY and CDR2 YDVSTARD (reference sequence). CDR3 length: 13 amino acids. After removal of 0 bases from V and 9 bases from J, the junction contained 8 bases not matched to a gene. CDR3 coding DNA: TGTGCCACCTGGGACAGGGCAAGCTTTAAGAAACTCTTT. Translated: CATWDRASFKKLF.